This passage covers 32 T cell receptor beta chains from one sample sequenced in a study of blood T cells in healthy people across ages. Then a second PCR, running about 6 to 12 cycles, was carried out with a sample-barcoded 5' primer and a J-beta primer mix. TCRdb ran MiXCR on the 5' RACE reads and lists one entry per CDR3 protein. The sample has almost 1 million distinct CDR3 sequences, around 54% seen once. The sequenced sample consisted of blood. The receptors derive from an older woman in good health.

This clonotype was recorded once. The genes are TRBV4-2 and TRBJ2-1, with TRBD2 as a possible D gene (5 bases). V lost 4 bases and J 8 bases, leaving 9 bases between the germline ends. This CDR3 has 12 residues. Germline CDR1 is LGHNA and CDR2 is YNFKEQ. The CDR3 spells CASSRLLDEQFF. CDR3 bases: TGTGCCAGCAGCCGACTACTGGATGAGCAGTTCTTC.

The V gene is TRBV3-1, the J gene TRBJ2-1; 8 nucleotides match TRBD2. CDR1 and CDR2 (germline): LGHDT, YNNKEL (reference sequence). V dropped 2 bases and J dropped 8; count of bases not matched to a gene: 8. The CDR3 is made up of 15 amino acids. The CDR3 nucleotides read TGTGCCAGCAGCCAAACGGGAGGGGTCACCGATGAGCAGTTCTTC. Its translation: CASSQTGGVTDEQFF.

This clonotype was seen a handful of times. The V call is TRBV2, the J call TRBJ1-2; 10 bases align to TRBD1. The V segment lost 5 bases and the J segment 2 bases; nucleotides outside the gene matches: 2. The CDR3 length is 14 residues. The germline CDR1 and CDR2 sequences are SNHLY and FYNNEI. CDR3 sequence: CASSSDRGNYGYTF. The CDR3 DNA sequence: TGTGCCAGCAGTTCGGACAGGGGGAACTATGGCTACACCTTC.

The V call is TRBV7-2, the J call TRBJ2-7, with a tentative D call TRBD1 (5 bases). This CDR3 contains 14 residues. V was clipped by 5 bases and J by 2 bases, with 13 bases between them. The V gene's germline CDR1 is SGHTA and CDR2 FQGNSA. CDR3 sequence reads: CASSRDSPPYEQYF. As DNA, the CDR3 is TGTGCCAGCAGCCGCGACAGCCCTCCCTACGAGCAGTACTTC.

The gene calls are TRBV28 and TRBJ2-7, with 7 bases identical to TRBD1. V dropped 3 bases and J dropped 0; count of bases not matched to a gene: 8. Germline CDR1 reads MDHEN; CDR2 reads SYDVKM. CDR3 length: 16 amino acids. In nucleotides, the CDR3 is TGTGCCAGCAGTTTTCCCCTGGACAGGAGCTCCTACGAGCAGTACTTC. It encodes CASSFPLDRSSYEQYF.

This clonotype was counted only a few times. The chain is built from TRBV6-2 or TRBV6-3 and TRBJ2-6; D remains unclear. Trimming shortened V by 7 bases and J by 1 base, and 8 bases separated the two germline ends. CDR3 length: 14 amino acids. Germline CDR1 MNHEY, CDR2 SVGEGT. The CDR3, as DNA: TGTGCCAGCAATGAAATATCTGGGGCCAACGTCCTGACTTTC. This gives the protein CASNEISGANVLTF.

The rearrangement uses TRBV20-1 and TRBJ2-7; TRBD2 matches at 10 bases. The germline gives CDR1 DFQATT, CDR2 SNEGSKA (reference sequence). The CDR3 loop spans 16 amino acids. Trimming took 1 base from V and 2 from J; bases not matched to a gene: 8. CDR3 amino acids: CSARVASGSPTYEQYF. DNA for the CDR3: TGCAGTGCTAGAGTGGCTAGCGGGAGCCCAACCTACGAGCAGTACTTC.

In DNA form, the CDR3 reads TGTGCCAGCAACCCGGGACACTATAATTCACCCCTCCACTTT. Translated: CASNPGHYNSPLHF. This chain connects TRBV12-3 or TRBV12-4 to TRBJ1-6; possibly TRBD1 for D (6 bases). This CDR3 spans 14 amino acids. Trimming took 7 bases from V and 3 from J, leaving 10 bases between them.

This chain joins TRBV7-2 and TRBJ1-5; D is unresolved. The CDR3 runs to 13 residues. Germline assignment: CDR1 SGHTA and CDR2 FQGNSA. Deletions cut 5 bases from V and 3 bases from J, with 8 bases between. The CDR3 nucleotides are TGTGCCAGCAGCAAGGACGTCAATCAGCCCCAGCATTTT. Amino acid sequence: CASSKDVNQPQHF.

This clonotype was counted only a few times. The rearrangement joins TRBV10-3 to TRBJ2-1, with D uncertain. CDR3 length equals 15 residues. CDR1 is ENHRY and CDR2 is SYGVKD in the germline V gene. V dropped 0 bases and J dropped 4 bases, with 10 bases sitting between them. Here the CDR3 reads CAISESSAKYNEQFF. Here the CDR3 DNA reads TGTGCCATCAGTGAGTCGAGCGCTAAATACAATGAGCAGTTCTTC.

This clonotype was counted between two and nine times. The rearrangement joins TRBV28 to TRBJ2-1; TRBD1 is a possible D gene (6 bases). This CDR3 region has 11 residues. Trimming pared 8 bases from V and 6 bases from J, leaving 8 bases between. Germline values: CDR1 MDHEN, CDR2 SYDVKM. CDR3 DNA sequence: TGTGCCAGCGAGGGGGTCAATGAGCAGTTCTTC. This translates into CASEGVNEQFF.

There are many counts of this clonotype. The rearrangement uses TRBV27 and TRBJ1-2; 7 bases line up with TRBD1. CDR3 length: 15 amino acids. Germline V gene lookup returns CDR1 MNHEY and CDR2 SMNVEV (reference sequence). V dropped 2 bases and J dropped 0; count of bases not matched to a gene: 3. CDR3 loop: CASSLKGTANYGYTF. The CDR3 DNA follows: TGTGCCAGCAGTTTAAAAGGGACAGCTAACTATGGCTACACCTTC.

J is TRBJ2-1 and V is TRBV9, with 11 nucleotides matching TRBD1. The germline CDR1 and CDR2 sequences are SGDLS and YYNGEE. Trimming took 2 bases from V and 1 from J; bases not matched to a gene: 2. The length of the CDR3 is 16 residues. CDR3 nucleotide sequence: TGTGCCAGCAGCGTCGGGACAGGGGGTTCCTACAATGAGCAGTTCTTC. Translating it yields CASSVGTGGSYNEQFF. Based on the CDR3 plus reference TRBV9 and TRBJ2-1, the full variable domain is DSGVTQTPKHLITATGQRVTLRCSPRSGDLSVYWYQQSLDQGLQFLIQYYNGEERAKGNILERFSAQQFPDLHSELNLSSLELGDSALYFCASSVGTGGSYNEQFFGPGTRLTVL.

The CDR3 DNA sequence: TGTGCCAGCAGCTTAGTCCCGCAGACTAGCGTCGAGGAGCGGTACTTC. Its protein is CASSLVPQTSVEERYF. The chain is built from TRBV11-2 and TRBJ2-5; TRBD2 agrees at 8 bases. The CDR3 covers 16 residues. With V trimmed by 1 base and J by 13 bases, 17 bases remained unmatched. Looked up from germline, CDR1 is SGHAT and CDR2 is FQNNGV. Supplemented by reference TRBV11-2 and TRBJ2-5, the full variable domain reads EAGVAQSPRYKIIEKRQSVAFWCNPISGHATLYWYQQILGQGPKLLIQFQNNGVVDDSQLPKDRFSAERLKGVDSTLKIQPAKLEDSAVYLCASSLVPQTSVEERYFGPGTRLLVL.

The J gene is TRBJ2-5, the V gene TRBV12-5, with a tentative D call TRBD1 (8 bases). Trimming shortened V by 2 bases and J by 3 bases, and 16 bases separated the two germline ends. The germline V gene encodes CDR1 LGHNT and CDR2 FRNRAP. CDR3 length: 16 residues. This CDR3 is CASGLTTGGVKETQYF. For the CDR3, the DNA is TGTGCTAGTGGTTTGACCACAGGGGGGGTTAAAGAGACCCAGTACTTC.

The rearrangement links TRBV28 to TRBJ1-4, with D perhaps TRBD1 (6 bases). The V gene's germline CDR1 is MDHEN and CDR2 SYDVKM. The CDR3 spans 18 residues. Trimming pared 1 base from V and 6 bases from J, leaving 21 bases between. Here the CDR3 reads CASSLYLTGRLRYEKLFF. CDR3 sequence (DNA): TGTGCCAGCAGTTTATATCTAACAGGGAGGCTTAGGTATGAAAAACTGTTTTTT.

V and J are TRBV6-6 and TRBJ2-1; D is unresolved. The CDR3 has 16 residues. The germline gives CDR1 MNHNY, CDR2 SVGAGI (reference sequence). V lost 6 bases, J lost 0 bases, and 15 bases lay in between. CDR3 in amino acids: CASSPPGVSSYNEQFF. The CDR3 DNA reads as TGTGCCAGCAGCCCGCCGGGCGTAAGCTCCTACAATGAGCAGTTCTTC.

The chain recombines TRBV29-1 with TRBJ2-7, with 7 nucleotides matching TRBD2. Germline CDR1 and CDR2: SQVTM and ANQGSEA. V lost 0 bases, J lost 0 bases, and 8 bases stayed unmatched. The CDR3 has 16 amino acids. This CDR3 is CSVEDRRLAASYEQYF. Written as DNA, the CDR3 is TGCAGCGTTGAAGATCGTAGGCTAGCGGCCTCCTACGAGCAGTACTTC.

The chain combines TRBV27 with TRBJ2-3; possible D gene TRBD2, 5 bases. CDR3 length: 14 residues. Trimming removed 4 bases from V and 5 bases from J, with 13 bases in between. The germline gives CDR1 MNHEY, CDR2 SMNVEV (reference sequence). CDR3 coding DNA: TGTGCCAGCAGTTCCATCGTTGGAGGAGATACGCAGTATTTT. It encodes CASSSIVGGDTQYF.

This clonotype came up a few times. This sequence joins TRBV12-3 or TRBV12-4 and TRBJ1-5, with TRBD1 identical over 7 bases. CDR3 length: 14 residues. V lost 5 bases and J lost 4; bases outside the gene matches: 5. The CDR3 nucleotides are TGTGCCAGCAGTCCGACAGGGTTGAATCAGCCCCAGCATTTT. Amino acids: CASSPTGLNQPQHF.

This clonotype was seen more than once but under ten times. The chain couples TRBV20-1 to TRBJ2-7; 8 bases map to TRBD2. Unmatched junction bases numbered 8, after V lost 3 bases and J lost 4 bases. The CDR3 contains 14 residues. Germline V gene sequence: CDR1 DFQATT, CDR2 SNEGSKA (reference sequence). The CDR3 bases are TGCAGTGCTAGTTGGGCTAGCGGGTCATACGAGCAGTACTTC. This translates into CSASWASGSYEQYF.

This clonotype showed up just a few times. The V call is TRBV4-2, the J call TRBJ2-3, with 8 positions matching TRBD1. Trimming cost V 3 bases and J 4 bases; bases outside gene matches: 9. The CDR3 consists of 16 residues. Germline V lookup: CDR1 LGHNA, CDR2 YNFKEQ. For the CDR3, the DNA is TGTGCCAGCAGCCAGATCGGACAGGGAGATTCAGATACGCAGTATTTT. Amino acids: CASSQIGQGDSDTQYF.

The V call is TRBV20-1, the J call TRBJ1-2; 8 bases line up with TRBD1. CDR1 is DFQATT, CDR2 SNEGSKA, per germline (reference sequence). The junction had 5 bases not matched to a gene; V was cut back by 6 bases and J by 8 bases. This CDR3 has 11 amino acids. The CDR3: CSADRGEGYTF. In nucleotides, the CDR3 is TGCAGTGCCGACAGGGGAGAAGGCTACACCTTC.

This clonotype showed up many times. This rearrangement joins TRBV20-1 to TRBJ2-1; a weak D match, TRBD2 (6 bases). The CDR3 has 12 residues. The V and J ends lost 7 bases and 7 bases respectively, with 14 bases between them. Germline assignment: CDR1 DFQATT and CDR2 SNEGSKA (reference sequence). The CDR3 region has the DNA TGCAGTGGGAGGGCCGCGGTAAATGAGCAGTTCTTC. Its protein is CSGRAAVNEQFF.

CDR3 in DNA: TGTGCCAGCAGCTTCGCCCCCGCAGGGGAAAATGAGCAGTTCTTC. As protein: CASSFAPAGENEQFF. This sequence joins TRBV27 and TRBJ2-1; a weak D match, TRBD1 (6 bases). V dropped 6 bases and J dropped 7 bases, with 19 bases sitting between them. Per the germline V gene, CDR1 is MNHEY and CDR2 is SMNVEV (reference sequence). The CDR3 covers 15 residues.

This clonotype has more than one count but fewer than ten. The chain employs TRBV6-2 or TRBV6-3 and TRBJ2-3; 9 nucleotides agree with TRBD2. J lost 4 bases, V lost 5 bases, and 13 bases had no gene match. The germline CDR1 and CDR2 sequences are MNHEY and SVGEGT. This CDR3 is 17 amino acids long. In DNA, the CDR3 is TGTGCCAGCAGTGGGCTCCCCTTAGCGGGAGCAGCAGATACGCAGTATTTT. Its translation is CASSGLPLAGAADTQYF.

This clonotype was counted once. The chain uses TRBV5-1 and TRBJ2-1; possible D gene TRBD2, 6 bases. V shed 2 bases and J shed 0 bases, with 15 bases lying between them. Germline V gene lookup returns CDR1 SGHRS and CDR2 YFSETQ. This CDR3 region has 17 residues. The CDR3, as DNA: TGCGCCAGCAGCTTCTCCGGGAGAATGGGCTCCTACAATGAGCAGTTCTTC. Its translation is CASSFSGRMGSYNEQFF.

This rearrangement joins TRBV4-2 to TRBJ2-1; the D gene could be TRBD1 or TRBD2 (5 bases each). The tail of the sequence fits TRBJ2-7 better, so the J call may be wrong. The CDR3 totals 15 residues. Germline V lookup: CDR1 LGHNA, CDR2 YNFKEQ. In DNA form, the CDR3 reads TGTGCCAGCAGTCCCCGATCGGGGCTAAACAATGAGCAGTACTTC. Protein sequence: CASSPRSGLNNEQYF.

This clonotype has just a few counts. The chain employs TRBV4-1 and TRBJ1-4, with a possible D match to TRBD1 (5 bases). CDR3 size: 15 residues. Between the trimmed V and J ends, which lost 4 bases and 0 bases, there was a span of 9 bases. Germline values: CDR1 MGHRA, CDR2 YSYEKL. In DNA, the CDR3 is TGCGCCAGCAGCCCAGACAGTGCAACTAATGAAAAACTGTTTTTT. Protein sequence: CASSPDSATNEKLFF.

The genes are TRBV5-1 and TRBJ2-7; 11 bases align to TRBD2. The ends lost 4 bases at V and 0 bases at J; junction bases unmatched: 9. Germline CDR1 is SGHRS and CDR2 is YFSETQ. This CDR3 spans 17 amino acids. The CDR3 spells CASSRTGLADSSYEQYF. As DNA, the CDR3 is TGCGCCAGCAGCCGGACGGGACTAGCGGACAGCTCCTACGAGCAGTACTTC.

About this clonotype itself: An end of the junction differs from the germline gene, which may be a read error. V gene TRBV7-2 combines with J gene TRBJ2-7; D not resolved. The length of the CDR3 is 13 residues. Germline V gene sequence: CDR1 SGHTA, CDR2 FQGNSA. The CDR3 loop reads CASSLAFSYGQYF. The CDR3 coding sequence is TGTGCCAGCAGCTTAGCTTTCTCCTACGGGCAGTACTTC. Filled out from reference TRBV7-2 and TRBJ2-7, the complete variable domain reads GAGVSQSPSNKVTEKGKDVELRCDPISGHTALYWYRQSLGQGLEFLIYFQGNSAPDKSGLPSDRFSAERTGGSVSTLTIQRTQQEDSAVYLCASSLAFSYGQYFGPGTRLTVT.

This clonotype occurred a few times. A much larger clone lies a single base off, so this may be a read error. The J gene is TRBJ2-5, the V gene TRBV6-2 or TRBV6-3; D is uncertain. V was shortened by 6 bases and J by 11 bases, with 13 bases between the two germline ends. This CDR3 region has 11 residues. Germline-derived CDR1 and CDR2 are MNHEY and SVGEGT. In DNA form, the CDR3 reads TGTGCCAGCAGCACCAGGCGTGATCAGTACTTC. This translates into CASSTRRDQYF.